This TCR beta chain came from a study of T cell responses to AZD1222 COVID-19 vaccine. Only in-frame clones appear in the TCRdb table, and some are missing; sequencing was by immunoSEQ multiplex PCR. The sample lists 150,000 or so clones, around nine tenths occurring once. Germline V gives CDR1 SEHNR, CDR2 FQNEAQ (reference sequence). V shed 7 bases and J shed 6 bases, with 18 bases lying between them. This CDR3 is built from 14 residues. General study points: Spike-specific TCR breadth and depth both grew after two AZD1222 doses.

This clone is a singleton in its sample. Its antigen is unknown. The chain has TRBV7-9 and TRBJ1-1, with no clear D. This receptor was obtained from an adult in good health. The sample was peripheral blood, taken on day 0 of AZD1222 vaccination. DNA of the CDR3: TGTGCCAGCATCTTCAGCGCCGTTAACGCTGAAGCTTTCTTT. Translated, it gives CASIFSAVNAEAFF. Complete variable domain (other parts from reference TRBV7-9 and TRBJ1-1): DTGVSQNPRHKITKRGQNVTFRCDPISEHNRLYWYRQTLGQGPEFLTYFQNEAQLEKSRLLSDRFSAERPKGSFSTLEIQRTEQGDSAMYLCASIFSAVNAEAFFGQGTRLTVV.